Only a few counts were recorded for the clone carrying this TCR beta chain. Its antigen is not known. The sample comes from a study of blood T cells in healthy people across ages. Study observations and caveats: Changes in expanded clonotypes were possibly confounded, as the CMV status of donors was unknown.

PCR was performed a second time for about 7 to 12 cycles using a sample-barcoded 5' primer and a J-beta primer mix. Template switching added a 12-random-nucleotide identifier to every cDNA molecule. TCRdb fed the 5' RACE reads into MiXCR, producing one record per CDR3 protein. The table shows some 700,000 distinct CDR3 sequences, with about 20% occurring only once. Input material: blood. This TCR was sampled from a man aged 65 to 85 in good health.

CDR3 protein: CASRPRDRDYNEQFF. The CDR3 bases are TGTGCCAGCAGGCCCCGGGACAGGGACTACAATGAGCAGTTCTTC. The chain uses TRBV12-3 or TRBV12-4 and TRBJ2-1; TRBD1 matches at 9 bases. The J segment lost 3 bases and the V segment lost 6 bases, leaving 6 bases of the junction unmatched. There are 15 residues in the CDR3.